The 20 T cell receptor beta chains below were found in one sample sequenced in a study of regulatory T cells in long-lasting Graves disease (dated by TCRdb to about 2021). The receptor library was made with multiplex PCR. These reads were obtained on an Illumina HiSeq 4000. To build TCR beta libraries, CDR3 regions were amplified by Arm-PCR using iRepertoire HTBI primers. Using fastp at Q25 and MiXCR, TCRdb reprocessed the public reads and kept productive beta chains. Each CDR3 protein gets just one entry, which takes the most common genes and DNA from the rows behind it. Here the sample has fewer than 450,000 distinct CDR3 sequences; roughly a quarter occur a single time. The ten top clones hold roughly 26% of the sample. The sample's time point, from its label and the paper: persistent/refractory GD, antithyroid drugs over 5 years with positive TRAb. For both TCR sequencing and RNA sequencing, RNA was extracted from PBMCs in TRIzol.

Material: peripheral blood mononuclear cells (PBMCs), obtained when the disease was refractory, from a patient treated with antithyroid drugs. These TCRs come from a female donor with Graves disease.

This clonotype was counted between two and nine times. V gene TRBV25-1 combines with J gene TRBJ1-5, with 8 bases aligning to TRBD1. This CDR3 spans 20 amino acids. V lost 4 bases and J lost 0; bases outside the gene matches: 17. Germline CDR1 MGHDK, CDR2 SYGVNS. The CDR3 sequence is CASSARTGTGGVYSNQPQHF. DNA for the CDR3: TGTGCCAGCAGTGCCCGGACCGGGACAGGTGGTGTTTATAGCAATCAGCCCCAGCATTTT. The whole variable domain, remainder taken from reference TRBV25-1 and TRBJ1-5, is EADIYQTPRYLVIGTGKKITLECSQTMGHDKMYWYQQDPGMELHLIHYSYGVNSTEKGDLSSESTVSRIRTEHFPLTLESARPSHTSQYLCASSARTGTGGVYSNQPQHFGDGTRLSIL.

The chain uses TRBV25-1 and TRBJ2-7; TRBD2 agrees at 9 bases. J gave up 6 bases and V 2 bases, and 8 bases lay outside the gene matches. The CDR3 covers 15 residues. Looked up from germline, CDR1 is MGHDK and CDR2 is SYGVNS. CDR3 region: CASSETFLAGSEQYF. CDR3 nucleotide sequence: TGTGCCAGCAGTGAAACCTTCCTAGCGGGGAGCGAGCAGTACTTC.

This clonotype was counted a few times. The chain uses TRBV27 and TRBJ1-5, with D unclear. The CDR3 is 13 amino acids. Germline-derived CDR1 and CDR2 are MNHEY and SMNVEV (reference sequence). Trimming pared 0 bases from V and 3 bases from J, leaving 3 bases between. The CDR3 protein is CASSLSFNQPQHF. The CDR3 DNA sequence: TGTGCCAGCAGTTTATCCTTCAATCAGCCCCAGCATTTT.

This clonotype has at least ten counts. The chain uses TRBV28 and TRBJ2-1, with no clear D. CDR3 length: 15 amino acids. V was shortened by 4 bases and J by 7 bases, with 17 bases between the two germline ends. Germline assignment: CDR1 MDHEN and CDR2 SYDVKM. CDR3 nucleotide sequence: TGTGCCAGCAGTTCCCGGCCACAAGTGAGGAATGAGCAGTTCTTC. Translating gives CASSSRPQVRNEQFF.

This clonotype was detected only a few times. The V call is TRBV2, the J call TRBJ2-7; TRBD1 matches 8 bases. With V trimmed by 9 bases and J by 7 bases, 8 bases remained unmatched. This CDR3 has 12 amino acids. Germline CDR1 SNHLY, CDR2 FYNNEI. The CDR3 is CARQGGPGEQYF. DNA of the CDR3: TGTGCCAGACAGGGGGGTCCTGGGGAGCAGTACTTC.

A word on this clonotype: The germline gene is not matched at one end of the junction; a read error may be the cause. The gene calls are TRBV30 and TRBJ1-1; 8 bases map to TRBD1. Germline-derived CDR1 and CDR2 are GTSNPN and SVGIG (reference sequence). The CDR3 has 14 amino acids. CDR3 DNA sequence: TGTACCTGGACGCCTGACAGGGGGAACACTGAAGCTTTCTTT. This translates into CTWTPDRGNTEAFF.

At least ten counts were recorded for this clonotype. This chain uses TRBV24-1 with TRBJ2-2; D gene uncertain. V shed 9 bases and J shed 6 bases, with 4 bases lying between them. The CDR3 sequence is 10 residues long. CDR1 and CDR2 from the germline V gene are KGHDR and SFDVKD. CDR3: CATQSGELFF. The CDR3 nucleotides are TGTGCCACCCAGTCCGGGGAGCTGTTTTTT.

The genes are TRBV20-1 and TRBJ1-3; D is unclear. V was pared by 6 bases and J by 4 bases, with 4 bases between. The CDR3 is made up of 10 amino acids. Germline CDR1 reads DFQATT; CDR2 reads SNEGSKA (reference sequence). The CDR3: CSAAGNTIYF. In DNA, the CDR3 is TGCAGTGCCGCGGGAAACACCATATATTTT.

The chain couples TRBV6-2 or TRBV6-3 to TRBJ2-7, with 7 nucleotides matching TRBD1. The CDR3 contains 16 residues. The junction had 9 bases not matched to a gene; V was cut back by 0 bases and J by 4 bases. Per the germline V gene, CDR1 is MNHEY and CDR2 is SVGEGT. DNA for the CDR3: TGTGCCAGCAGTTACTCTTCGGACAGGCCCTTGTACGAGCAGTACTTC. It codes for CASSYSSDRPLYEQYF.

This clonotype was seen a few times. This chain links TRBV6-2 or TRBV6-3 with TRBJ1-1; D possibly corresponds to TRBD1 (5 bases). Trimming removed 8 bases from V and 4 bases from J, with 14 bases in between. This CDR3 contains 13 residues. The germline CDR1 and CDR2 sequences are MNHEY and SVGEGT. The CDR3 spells CASQKDRLTEAFF. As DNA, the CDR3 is TGTGCCAGCCAAAAAGACAGACTCACTGAAGCTTTCTTT.

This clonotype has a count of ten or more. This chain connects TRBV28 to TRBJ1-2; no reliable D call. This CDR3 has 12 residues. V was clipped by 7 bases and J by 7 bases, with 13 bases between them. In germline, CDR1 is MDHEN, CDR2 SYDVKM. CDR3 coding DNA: TGTGCCAGCACCACCATAGCTCGTGGCTACACCTTC. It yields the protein CASTTIARGYTF.

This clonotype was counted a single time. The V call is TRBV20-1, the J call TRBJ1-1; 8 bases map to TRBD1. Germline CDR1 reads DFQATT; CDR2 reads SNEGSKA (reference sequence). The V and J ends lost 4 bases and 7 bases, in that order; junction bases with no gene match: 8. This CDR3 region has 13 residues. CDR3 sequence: CSATQGAYGEAFF. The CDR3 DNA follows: TGCAGTGCTACGCAGGGGGCTTACGGTGAAGCTTTCTTT.

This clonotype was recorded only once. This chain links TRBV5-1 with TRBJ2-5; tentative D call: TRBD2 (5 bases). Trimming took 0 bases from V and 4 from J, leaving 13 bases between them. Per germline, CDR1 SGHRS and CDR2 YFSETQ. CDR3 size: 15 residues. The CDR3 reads CASSLGSAARETQYF. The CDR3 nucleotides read TGCGCCAGCAGCTTGGGTAGCGCCGCACGAGAGACCCAGTACTTC.

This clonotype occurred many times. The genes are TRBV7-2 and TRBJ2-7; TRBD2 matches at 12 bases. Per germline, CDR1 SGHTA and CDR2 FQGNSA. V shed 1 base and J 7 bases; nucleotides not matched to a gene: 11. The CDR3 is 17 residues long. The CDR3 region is CASSLEKTSGRSWEQYF. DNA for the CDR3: TGTGCCAGCAGCTTAGAAAAGACTAGCGGGAGATCTTGGGAGCAGTACTTC.

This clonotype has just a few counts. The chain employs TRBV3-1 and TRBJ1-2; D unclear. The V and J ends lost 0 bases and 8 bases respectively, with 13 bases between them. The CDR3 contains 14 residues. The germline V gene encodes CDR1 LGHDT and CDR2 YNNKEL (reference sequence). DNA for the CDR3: TGTGCCAGCAGCCAAGATCAGCAAAGGGCCGGCTACACCTTC. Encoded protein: CASSQDQQRAGYTF.

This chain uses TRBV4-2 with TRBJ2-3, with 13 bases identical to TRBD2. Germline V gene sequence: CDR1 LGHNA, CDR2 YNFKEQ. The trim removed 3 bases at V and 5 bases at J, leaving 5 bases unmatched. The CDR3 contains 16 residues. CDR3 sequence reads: CASSQRTSGGGDTQYF. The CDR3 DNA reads TGTGCCAGCAGCCAGAGGACTAGCGGGGGCGGAGATACGCAGTATTTT.

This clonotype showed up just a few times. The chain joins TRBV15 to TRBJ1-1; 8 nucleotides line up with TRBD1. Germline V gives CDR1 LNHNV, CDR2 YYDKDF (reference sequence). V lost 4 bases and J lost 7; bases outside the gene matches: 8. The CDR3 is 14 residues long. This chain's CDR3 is CATSTRTGRDEAFF. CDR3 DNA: TGTGCCACCAGCACAAGGACAGGGAGGGATGAAGCTTTCTTT. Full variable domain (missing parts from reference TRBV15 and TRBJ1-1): DAMVIQNPRYQVTQFGKPVTLSCSQTLNHNVMYWYQQKSSQAPKLLFHYYDKDFNNEADTPDNFQSRRPNTSFCFLDIRSPGLGDTAMYLCATSTRTGRDEAFFGQGTRLTVV.

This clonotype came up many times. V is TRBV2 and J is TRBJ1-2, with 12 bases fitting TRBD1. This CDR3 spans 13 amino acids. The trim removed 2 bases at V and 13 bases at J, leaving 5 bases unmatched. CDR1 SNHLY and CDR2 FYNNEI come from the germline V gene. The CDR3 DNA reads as TGTGCCAGCAGTGAATCGGGACAGGGGGCTTTCACCTTC. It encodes CASSESGQGAFTF.

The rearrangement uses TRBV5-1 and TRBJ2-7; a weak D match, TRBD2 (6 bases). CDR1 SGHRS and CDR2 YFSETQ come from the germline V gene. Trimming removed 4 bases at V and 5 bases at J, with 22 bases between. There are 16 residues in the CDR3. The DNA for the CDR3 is TGCGCCAGCAGCAGCCGGGACTCCGGGCCTGATCACGAGCAGTACTTC. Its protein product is CASSSRDSGPDHEQYF.

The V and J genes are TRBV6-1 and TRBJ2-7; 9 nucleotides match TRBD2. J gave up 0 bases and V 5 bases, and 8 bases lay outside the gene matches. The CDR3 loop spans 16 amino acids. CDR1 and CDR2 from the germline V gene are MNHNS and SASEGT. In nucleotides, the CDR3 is TGTGCCAGCAGTACCCGGACTAGCGTGAGCTCCTACGAGCAGTACTTC. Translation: CASSTRTSVSSYEQYF.